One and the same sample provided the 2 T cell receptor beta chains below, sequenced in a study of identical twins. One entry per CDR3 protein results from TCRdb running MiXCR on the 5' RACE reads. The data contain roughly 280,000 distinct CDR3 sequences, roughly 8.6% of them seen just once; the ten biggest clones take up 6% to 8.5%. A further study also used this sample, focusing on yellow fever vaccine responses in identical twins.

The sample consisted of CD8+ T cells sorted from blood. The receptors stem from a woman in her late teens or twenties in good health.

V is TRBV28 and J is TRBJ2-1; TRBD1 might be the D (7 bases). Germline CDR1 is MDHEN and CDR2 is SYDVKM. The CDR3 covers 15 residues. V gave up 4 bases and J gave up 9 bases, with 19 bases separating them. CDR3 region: CASSSRQGGGGEQFF. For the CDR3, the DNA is TGTGCCAGCAGTTCCCGACAGGGAGGTGGGGGTGAGCAGTTCTTC.

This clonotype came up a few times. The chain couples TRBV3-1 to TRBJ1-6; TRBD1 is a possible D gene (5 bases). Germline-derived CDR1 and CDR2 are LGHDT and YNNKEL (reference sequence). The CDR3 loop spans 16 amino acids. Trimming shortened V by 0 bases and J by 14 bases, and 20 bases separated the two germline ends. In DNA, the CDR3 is TGTGCCAGCAGCCAAGATCCGGGCCAGCCAGTGGGGGCCCTCCACTTT. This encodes CASSQDPGQPVGALHF.